These 10 T cell receptor beta chains came from one sample sequenced in a study of radiotherapy plus CTLA-4 blockade in lung cancer. Method: immunoSEQ multiplex PCR; TCRdb's copy keeps in-frame clones and lacks some. The sample has 55,000 to 85,000 clones; around 77% are singletons. Material: peripheral blood, obtained from a patient treated with radiotherapy plus ipilimumab. The origin of the receptors is a human donor with non-small cell lung cancer whose response to radiotherapy plus ipilimumab could not be evaluated. Some clones in this sample may be carry-over from other donors' samples.

J is TRBJ2-5 and V is TRBV5-1; TRBD1 agrees at 8 bases. With V trimmed by 2 bases and J by 3 bases, 3 bases remained unmatched. The length of the CDR3 is 14 residues. Per the germline V gene, CDR1 is SGHRS and CDR2 is YFSETQ. The CDR3 DNA reads as TGCGCCAGCAGCTTTGGACAGGGAGAAGAGACCCAGTACTTC. As protein: CASSFGQGEETQYF.

This chain uses TRBV6-5 with TRBJ1-3; 7 positions agree with TRBD1. Germline CDR1 reads MNHEY; CDR2 reads SVGAGI. The CDR3 sequence is 16 residues long. V shed 2 bases and J 2 bases; nucleotides not matched to a gene: 6. The CDR3 region has the DNA TGTGCCAGCAGTTACGGGGCCGGGACAGCTGGAAACACCATATATTTT. Amino acids: CASSYGAGTAGNTIYF.

Written as DNA, the CDR3 is TGCGCCAGCAGCCAAGATCAGGGGCAGGGACAGCCCCAGCATTTT. Amino acids: CASSQDQGQGQPQHF. V gene TRBV4-1 combines with J gene TRBJ1-5; tentative D call: TRBD1 (6 bases). CDR3 size: 15 residues. V was trimmed by 0 bases and J by 7 bases, leaving 13 bases between them. Germline lookup yields CDR1 MGHRA and CDR2 YSYEKL.

V is TRBV15 and J is TRBJ2-3, with 8 bases lining up with TRBD1. The germline V gene has CDR1 LNHNV and CDR2 YYDKDF (reference sequence). The CDR3 length is 15 residues. V was pared by 4 bases and J by 0 bases, with 3 bases of the junction left unmatched. In DNA, the CDR3 is TGTGCCACCAGCATCGACAGGGGTAGCACAGATACGCAGTATTTT. Protein sequence: CATSIDRGSTDTQYF.

The V gene is TRBV4-1, the J gene TRBJ2-2; D is perhaps TRBD1 (6 bases). Trimming cost V 2 bases and J 4 bases, with 8 bases left between them. The CDR3 is made up of 14 amino acids. From germline, CDR1 is MGHRA and CDR2 YSYEKL. The CDR3 loop reads CASSQYRVTGELFF. As DNA, the CDR3 is TGCGCCAGCAGCCAATACAGGGTCACCGGGGAGCTGTTTTTT.

V usage is TRBV30 and J usage is TRBJ1-2, with D possibly being TRBD1 (5 bases). Trimming shortened V by 3 bases and J by 7 bases, and 15 bases separated the two germline ends. Germline V gene sequence: CDR1 GTSNPN, CDR2 SVGIG (reference sequence). This CDR3 region has 13 residues. The CDR3: CAWSGVGVGGYTF. The CDR3 DNA reads TGTGCCTGGAGCGGTGTAGGGGTTGGTGGCTACACCTTC.

CDR3 protein: CASCRVTNSPLHF. In DNA, the CDR3 is TGTGCCAGCTGCAGGGTTACTAATTCACCCCTCCACTTT. This chain connects TRBV2 to TRBJ1-6; D possibly corresponds to TRBD1 (5 bases). Germline V lookup: CDR1 SNHLY, CDR2 FYNNEI. There are 13 residues in the CDR3. With 8 bases removed from V and 6 bases from J, the gap between germline ends came to 11 bases. The whole variable domain, remainder taken from reference TRBV2 and TRBJ1-6, is EPEVTQTPSHQVTQMGQEVILRCVPISNHLYFYWYRQILGQKVEFLVSFYNNEISEKSEIFDDQFSVERPDGSNFTLKIRSTKLEDSAMYFCASCRVTNSPLHFGNGTRLTVT.

The chain has TRBV5-1 and TRBJ1-4; a possible D gene is TRBD1 (6 bases). Trimming removed 0 bases from V and 8 bases from J, with 11 bases in between. The CDR3 runs 14 residues. CDR1 is SGHRS, CDR2 YFSETQ, per germline. The CDR3 sequence: CASSLGPGEEKLFF. CDR3 DNA: TGCGCCAGCAGCTTGGGACCAGGGGAGGAAAAACTGTTTTTT.

The chain is built from TRBV7-8 and TRBJ1-5; D gene unclear. The ends were cut back, 1 base at V and 3 bases at J, with 10 bases in the middle. The length of the CDR3 is 15 residues. Germline CDR1 is SGHVS and CDR2 is FQNEAQ. As DNA, the CDR3 is TGTGCCAGCAGCTTAGGAGCTGAGTTCAATCAGCCCCAGCATTTT. It yields the protein CASSLGAEFNQPQHF.

CDR3 amino acids: CASSPPGGGNYGYTF. In nucleotides, the CDR3 is TGTGCCAGCAGCCCCCCAGGGGGCGGAAACTATGGCTACACCTTC. The chain is built from TRBV14 and TRBJ1-2; 8 nucleotides align to TRBD1. CDR3 length: 15 amino acids. J gave up 2 bases and V 4 bases, and 6 bases lay outside the gene matches. Germline V gene lookup returns CDR1 SGHDN and CDR2 FVKESK.